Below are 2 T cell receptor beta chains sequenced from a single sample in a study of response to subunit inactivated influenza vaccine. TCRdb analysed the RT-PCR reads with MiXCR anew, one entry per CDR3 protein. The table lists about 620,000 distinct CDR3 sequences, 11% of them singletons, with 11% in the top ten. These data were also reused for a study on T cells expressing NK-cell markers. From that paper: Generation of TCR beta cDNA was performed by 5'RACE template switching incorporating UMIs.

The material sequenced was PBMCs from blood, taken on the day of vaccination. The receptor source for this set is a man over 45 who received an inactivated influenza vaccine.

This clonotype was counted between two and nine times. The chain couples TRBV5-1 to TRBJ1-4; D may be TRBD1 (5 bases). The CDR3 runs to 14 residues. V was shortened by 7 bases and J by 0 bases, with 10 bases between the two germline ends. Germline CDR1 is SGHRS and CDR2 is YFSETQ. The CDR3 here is CASRQKATNEKLFF. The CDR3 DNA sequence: TGCGCCAGCCGACAGAAAGCAACTAATGAAAAACTGTTTTTT. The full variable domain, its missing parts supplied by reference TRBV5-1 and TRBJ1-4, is KAGVTQTPRYLIKTRGQQVTLSCSPISGHRSVSWYQQTPGQGLQFLFEYFSETQRNKGNFPGRFSGRQFSNSRSEMNVSTLELGDSALYLCASRQKATNEKLFFGSGTQLSVL.

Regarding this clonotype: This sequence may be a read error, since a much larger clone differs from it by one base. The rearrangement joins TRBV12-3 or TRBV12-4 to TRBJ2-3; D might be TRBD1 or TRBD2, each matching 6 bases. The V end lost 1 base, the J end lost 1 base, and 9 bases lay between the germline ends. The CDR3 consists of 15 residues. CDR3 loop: CASSLGGAGTDTQYF. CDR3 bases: TGTGCCAGCAGTTTAGGGGGGGCCGGCACAGATACGCAGTATTTT.